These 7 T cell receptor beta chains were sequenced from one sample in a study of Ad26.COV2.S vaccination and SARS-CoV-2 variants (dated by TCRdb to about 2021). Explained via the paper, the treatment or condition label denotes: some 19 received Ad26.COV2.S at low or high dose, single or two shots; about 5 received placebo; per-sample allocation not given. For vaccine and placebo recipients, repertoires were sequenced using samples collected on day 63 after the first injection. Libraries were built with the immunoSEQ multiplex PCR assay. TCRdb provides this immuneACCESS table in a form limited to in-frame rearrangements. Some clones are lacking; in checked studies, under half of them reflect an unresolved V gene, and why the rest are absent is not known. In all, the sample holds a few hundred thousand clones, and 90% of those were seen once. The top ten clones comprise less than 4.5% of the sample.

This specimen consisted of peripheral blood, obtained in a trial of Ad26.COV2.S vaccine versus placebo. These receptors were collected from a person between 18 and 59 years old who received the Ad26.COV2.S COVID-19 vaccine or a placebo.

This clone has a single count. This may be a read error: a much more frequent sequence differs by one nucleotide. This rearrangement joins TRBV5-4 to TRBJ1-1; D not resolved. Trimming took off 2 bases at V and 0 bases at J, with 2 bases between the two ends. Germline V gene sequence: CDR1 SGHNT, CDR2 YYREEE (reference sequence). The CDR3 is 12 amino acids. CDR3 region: CASSLMNTEAFF. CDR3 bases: TGTGCCAGCAGCTTAATGAACACTGAAGCTTTCTTT.

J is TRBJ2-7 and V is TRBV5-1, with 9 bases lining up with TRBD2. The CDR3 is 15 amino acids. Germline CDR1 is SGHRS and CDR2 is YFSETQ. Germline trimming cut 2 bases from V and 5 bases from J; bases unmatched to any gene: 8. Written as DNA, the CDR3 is TGCGCCAGCAGCTTAGGACTAGCGAACTTGGACGAGCAGTACTTC. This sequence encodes CASSLGLANLDEQYF.

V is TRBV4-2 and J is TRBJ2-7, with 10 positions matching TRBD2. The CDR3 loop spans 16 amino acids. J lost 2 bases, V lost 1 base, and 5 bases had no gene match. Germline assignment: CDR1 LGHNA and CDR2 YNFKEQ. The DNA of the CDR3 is TGTGCCAGCAGCCAAGGTAGGACTAGCGGTACCTACGAGCAGTACTTC. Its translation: CASSQGRTSGTYEQYF.

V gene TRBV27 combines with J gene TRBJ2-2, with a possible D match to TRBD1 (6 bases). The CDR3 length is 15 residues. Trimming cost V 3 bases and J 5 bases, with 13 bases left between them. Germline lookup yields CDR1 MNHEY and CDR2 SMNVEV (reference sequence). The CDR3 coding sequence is TGTGCCAGCAGTTTTGAGGCAGGGGCGACCGGGGAGCTGTTTTTT. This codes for CASSFEAGATGELFF.

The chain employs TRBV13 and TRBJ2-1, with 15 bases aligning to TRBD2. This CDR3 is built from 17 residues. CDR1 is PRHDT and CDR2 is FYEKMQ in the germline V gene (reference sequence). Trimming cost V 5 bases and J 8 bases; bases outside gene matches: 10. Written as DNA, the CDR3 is TGTGCCAGCAGCCCAGGACTAGCGGGAGGGCCGTTAGATGAGCAGTTCTTC. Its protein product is CASSPGLAGGPLDEQFF.

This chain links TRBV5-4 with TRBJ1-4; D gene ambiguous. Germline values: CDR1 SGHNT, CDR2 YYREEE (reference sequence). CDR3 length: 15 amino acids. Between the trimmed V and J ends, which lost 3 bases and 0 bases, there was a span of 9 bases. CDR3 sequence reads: CASSSHSATNEKLFF. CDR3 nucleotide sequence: TGTGCCAGCAGCTCCCACAGTGCAACTAATGAAAAACTGTTTTTT.

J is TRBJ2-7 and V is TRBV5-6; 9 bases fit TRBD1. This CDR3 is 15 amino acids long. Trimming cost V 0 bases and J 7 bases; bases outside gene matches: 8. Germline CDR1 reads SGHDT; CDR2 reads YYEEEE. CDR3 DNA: TGTGCCAGCAGCTTGGAAGACAGGGGGGTCGGAGAGCAGTACTTC. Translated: CASSLEDRGVGEQYF.